This T cell receptor (beta chain) was obtained from a study of T cell responses to AZD1222 COVID-19 vaccine (dated by TCRdb to about 2021). A note on the overall study: Because spike-specific TCR depth and breadth did not differ between the two schedules, AZD1222 recipients who got a second dose at roughly 4 weeks were pooled with those who got a second dose at roughly 12 weeks. A total of 233 trial participants underwent TCR sequencing, of whom nearly 210 had received two doses of AZD1222 and about 26 had received two doses of the MenACWY control vaccine. Trial participants were enrolled by age into 18-55, 56-69 and 70-plus year subgroups, with roughly 160, 29 and 62 TCR-sequenced participants respectively. The research as a whole found: CD4 TCRs associated with the vaccine covered the entire spike protein, and the dominant responses were in regions 160-218 and 743-854. A significant rise in spike-specific TCR breadth and depth was observed after two AZD1222 doses relative to day 0 and relative to MenACWY recipients. Conclusions about previously exposed vaccinees were limited because only six AZD1222 recipients were SARS-CoV-2 seropositive at baseline. Most participants were white British and females outnumbered males, and the authors suggested that clonal diversity may have been underestimated. No day 14 peak-response samples were available, so repertoires were characterized only after the peak T cell response. Epitopes outside the regions mutated in the B.1.351 and B.1.1.7 variants were reportedly recognized by nearly half of the unique spike-specific TCRs. The 56-69-year group was small, and its depth increase did not reach significance, likely because of low power.

The time point label, read with the paper, signifies: baseline before first vaccination. Vaccinee samples came from UK trials COV001 and COV002, including a single-blind randomized controlled phase 2/3 trial of AZD1222 (ChAdOx1 nCoV-19) in healthy adults. Trial participant PBMC samples were collected at day 0 and day 28 after the second dose for TCRbeta chain sequencing. The CDR3 contains 14 residues, cysteine and phenylalanine counted. Just CDR3 DNA is preserved here, 42 bases in frame from base 1. The CDR3 regions of human TCRbeta chains were subjected to immunosequencing. Per the original workflow: TCRs in the repertoires were compared against a reference library of SARS-CoV-2-specific TCRs that had been generated with the MIRA antigen-specificity platform. Breadth was defined as the fraction of unique TCRs that were SARS-CoV-2-associated, and depth was defined as the fraction of total T cells that were SARS-CoV-2-associated. Using the MIRA data, every spike-specific TCR was mapped to the spike region that the TCR reacted to and assigned to either a CD4 or a CD8 class. Log10-transformed breadth and depth values were compared by one-way ANOVA with Sidak's multiple comparisons tests. TCRdb took over this immuneACCESS table, retaining in-frame rearrangements with V and J assigned. Such tables are incomplete; in checked studies, under half of the missing clones stem from an unresolved V gene, and the remainder is unexplained. That table gives V, J and clone size, and the DNA gave D and trimming. This sample lists under 200,000 clones; approximately 93% were detected once. The biggest ten clones account for about 3.9% of the sample.

This clone was seen a single time. Its antigen is still unknown. Qualities for individual bases were not recorded, and no much larger clone is one base off. The sequences come from peripheral blood, collected on day 0 of AZD1222 vaccination. The V and J genes are TRBV21-1 and TRBJ1-4; the table gives TRBD1 as D, unverified against the DNA. TRBV21-1 is assigned pseudogene status. The sequence was collected from an adult in good health. The CDR3 protein sequence reads: CASSKGTGRLKLFF. In nucleotides, the sequence is TGTGCCAGCAGCAAAGGGACAGGGCGGCTAAAACTGTTTTTT.